Described below is a single T cell receptor (beta chain) sequence and its context. These data are taken from a study of stem cell transplantation in POMP-related autoinflammatory disease. Clones were sequenced by immunoSEQ multiplex PCR, and TCRdb holds only the in-frame ones, with some missing. The sample lists approximately 30,000 clones; 88% were seen once. With 4 bases clipped from V and 3 bases from J, the junction kept 7 bases outside the gene matches. Germline CDR1 and CDR2: SQVTM and ANQGSEA. This CDR3 comprises 15 residues. This TCR was recovered from a human donor with POMP-related autoinflammation and immune dysregulation (PRAID). This chain joins TRBV29-1 and TRBJ1-2; 11 bases fit TRBD1. Sample: CD4+ T cells from PBMCs, taken before stem cell transplantation. CDR3 region: CSVAGGTGGDYGYTF. The CDR3 DNA follows: TGCAGCGTTGCAGGGGGGACAGGGGGAGACTATGGCTACACCTTC.